These 6 T cell receptor beta chains originate from one sample sequenced in a study of blood T cell repertoires in COVID-19. Method: immunoSEQ multiplex PCR; TCRdb's copy keeps in-frame clones and lacks some. The sample lists about 27,000 clones; 80% to 90% were seen once. The material sequenced was peripheral blood. The receptors were sampled from a woman aged 45-60 years with active COVID-19.

V gene TRBV29-1 combines with J gene TRBJ1-2; D perhaps matches TRBD1 (6 bases). CDR1 and CDR2 from the germline V gene are SQVTM and ANQGSEA. The ends were cut back, 6 bases at V and 4 bases at J, with 15 bases in the middle. This CDR3 is built from 13 residues. The CDR3 here is CSVDPGVVYGYTF. DNA for the CDR3: TGCAGCGTAGACCCAGGGGTCGTCTATGGCTACACCTTC.

The chain recombines TRBV11-2 with TRBJ2-3, with 7 positions matching TRBD1. The ends lost 5 bases at V and 10 bases at J; junction bases unmatched: 6. In germline, CDR1 is SGHAT, CDR2 FQNNGV. This CDR3 region has 12 residues. This chain's CDR3 is CASSRQGLAQYF. The DNA for the CDR3 is TGTGCCAGCAGCCGACAGGGTCTCGCGCAGTATTTT.

The V gene is TRBV24-1, the J gene TRBJ1-1, with D perhaps matching TRBD1 (5 bases). V was trimmed by 3 bases and J by 8 bases, leaving 9 bases between them. Germline values: CDR1 KGHDR, CDR2 SFDVKD. This CDR3 is 12 amino acids long. The chain's CDR3 is CATSDPGQEAFF. The CDR3 DNA is TGTGCCACCAGTGATCCTGGACAAGAAGCTTTCTTT.

The rearrangement links TRBV5-1 to TRBJ2-5; 9 bases align to TRBD1. Losses at the gene ends were 0 bases for V and 5 bases for J; bases not matched to a gene: 2. The CDR3 is made up of 14 amino acids. The germline V gene encodes CDR1 SGHRS and CDR2 YFSETQ. CDR3 DNA sequence: TGCGCCAGCAGCTTGGGACAGGGGGATGAGACCCAGTACTTC. Encoded protein: CASSLGQGDETQYF.

This sequence joins TRBV27 and TRBJ1-2; 9 positions agree with TRBD1. Germline CDR1 reads MNHEY; CDR2 reads SMNVEV (reference sequence). This CDR3 contains 14 residues. V shed 5 bases and J 6 bases; nucleotides not matched to a gene: 7. CDR3 region: CASSPTWDRDGYTF. The CDR3 DNA reads TGTGCCAGCAGTCCCACCTGGGACAGGGATGGCTACACCTTC.

The chain recombines TRBV7-9 with TRBJ2-7, with D perhaps TRBD2 (5 bases). CDR3 length equals 14 residues. The germline V and J ends were trimmed by 6 bases and 0 bases, with 12 bases remaining between them. Germline V gives CDR1 SEHNR, CDR2 FQNEAQ (reference sequence). The CDR3 nucleotides read TGTGCCAGCAGTCCCGGACTCCCCTCCTACGAGCAGTACTTC. Its protein product is CASSPGLPSYEQYF.